The following is a TCR beta chain sequence with its context. The antigen remains unidentified. Unique molecular identifiers were present on the cDNA, which also gained a universal primer site by template switching. TCRdb fed the 5' RACE reads into MiXCR, producing one record per CDR3 protein. Of 200,000 to 250,000 distinct CDR3 sequences listed, 6% to 9% are singletons. The data belong to a study of identical twins. Findings and caveats of the study: In cord blood, abundant beta clonotypes had fewer insertions; memory showed no trend.

Germline V gene data show CDR1 as LGHNA and CDR2 as YSLEER. The CDR3 loop spans 16 amino acids. Deletions cut 4 bases from V and 4 bases from J, with 16 bases between. Healthy Caucasians made up all donors. Separately, the same data were catalogued under a study of yellow fever vaccine responses in identical twins. According to that study: Twins reportedly showed a vaccine T cell response that seemed partly convergent and partly personalized.

The chain carries TRBV4-3 and TRBJ1-4; TRBD1 is a possible D gene (5 bases). Material: memory (CD45RO+) T cells sorted from blood. This receptor was identified in a woman younger than 35 in good health. CDR3 protein: CASSPIPDRFNEKLFF. The CDR3 DNA reads TGCGCCAGCAGCCCGATCCCCGACAGATTTAATGAAAAACTGTTTTTT.